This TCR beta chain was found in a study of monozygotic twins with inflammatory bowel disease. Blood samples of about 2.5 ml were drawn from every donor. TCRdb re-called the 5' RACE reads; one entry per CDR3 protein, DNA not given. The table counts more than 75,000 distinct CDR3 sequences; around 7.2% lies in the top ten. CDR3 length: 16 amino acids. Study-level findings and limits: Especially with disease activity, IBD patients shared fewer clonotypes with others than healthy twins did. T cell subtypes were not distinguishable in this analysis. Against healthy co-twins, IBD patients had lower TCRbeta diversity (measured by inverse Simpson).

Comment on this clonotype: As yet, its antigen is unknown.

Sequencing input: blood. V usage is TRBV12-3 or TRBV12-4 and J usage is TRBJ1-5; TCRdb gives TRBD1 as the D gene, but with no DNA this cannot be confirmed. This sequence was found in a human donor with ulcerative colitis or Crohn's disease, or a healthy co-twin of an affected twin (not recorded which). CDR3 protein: CASSLMDRGGPQPQHF.